The next 11 T cell receptor beta chains were all read from a single sample in a study of cytomegalovirus exposure and HLA in healthy donors. The PCR contained 60 Vbeta and 13 Jbeta primers. Assay used: immunoSEQ multiplex PCR; TCRdb lists only in-frame clones, some missing. The data contain about 190,000 clones, approximately 80% of them seen just once; the ten biggest clones take up around 3%. Sequenced input: PBMCs. The receptors were sampled from a woman in her 50s in good health and CMV-seropositive.

CDR3 DNA: TGTGCCAGCAGTGGGACAGCGGGGGAGCAGTACTTC. Protein sequence: CASSGTAGEQYF. V is TRBV6-5 and J is TRBJ2-5; possibly TRBD2 for D (8 bases). Germline V gene sequence: CDR1 MNHEY, CDR2 SVGAGI. The V and J ends lost 5 bases and 11 bases respectively, with 15 bases between them. The CDR3 covers 12 residues.

V and J are TRBV5-1 and TRBJ2-7; 7 bases are a match to TRBD1. J lost 0 bases, V lost 7 bases, and 4 bases had no gene match. The germline V gene encodes CDR1 SGHRS and CDR2 YFSETQ. The CDR3 sequence is 13 residues long. The CDR3 nucleotides are TGCGCCAGCGTTGGGGACAGCTCCTACGAGCAGTACTTC. Its translation is CASVGDSSYEQYF.

About this clone itself: Other DNA sequences within the sample encode an identical CDR3. The chain uses TRBV15 and TRBJ2-7; TRBD1 might be the D (6 bases). Trimming removed 1 base from V and 2 bases from J, with 12 bases in between. Germline V gives CDR1 LNHNV, CDR2 YYDKDF (reference sequence). The CDR3 totals 15 residues. The CDR3 DNA follows: TGTGCCACCAGCAGAGCGGCAGGGGTCACCTACGAGCAGTACTTC. Its protein product is CATSRAAGVTYEQYF.

The chain carries TRBV19 and TRBJ2-7; 8 bases match TRBD2. Germline CDR1 LNHDA, CDR2 SQIVND (reference sequence). This CDR3 comprises 15 residues. The trim removed 1 base at V and 2 bases at J, leaving 4 bases unmatched. The CDR3 DNA reads TGTGCCAGTAGTATAGGGCCGGGGGGGCCCTACGAGCAGTACTTC. It translates to CASSIGPGGPYEQYF.

V and J are TRBV7-9 and TRBJ2-3; TRBD1 agrees at 11 bases. The trim removed 5 bases at V and 3 bases at J, leaving 10 bases unmatched. This CDR3 spans 17 amino acids. In germline, CDR1 is SEHNR, CDR2 FQNEAQ (reference sequence). In DNA form, the CDR3 reads TGTGCCAGCAGCCCCGCGGACAGGGGGCTAGGGACAGATACGCAGTATTTT. Its translation: CASSPADRGLGTDTQYF. The entire variable domain, with the rest obtained from reference TRBV7-9 and TRBJ2-3, is as follows: DTGVSQNPRHKITKRGQNVTFRCDPISEHNRLYWYRQTLGQGPEFLTYFQNEAQLEKSRLLSDRFSAERPKGSFSTLEIQRTEQGDSAMYLCASSPADRGLGTDTQYFGPGTRLTVL.

This rearrangement joins TRBV5-1 to TRBJ2-3; D may be TRBD2 (6 bases). Germline CDR1 SGHRS, CDR2 YFSETQ. This CDR3 is built from 15 residues. V lost 0 bases and J lost 3, with 11 bases in between. As DNA, the CDR3 is TGCGCCAGCAGCTTGGACGGGAGTTCAACAGATACGCAGTATTTT. Translating gives CASSLDGSSTDTQYF.

V usage is TRBV5-1 and J usage is TRBJ1-1, with 9 bases matching TRBD1. In germline, CDR1 is SGHRS, CDR2 YFSETQ. The V and J ends lost 1 base and 1 base, in that order; junction bases with no gene match: 2. This CDR3 is built from 15 residues. This chain's CDR3 is CASSLPQGANTEAFF. Here the CDR3 DNA reads TGCGCCAGCAGCTTGCCACAGGGGGCGAACACTGAAGCTTTCTTT. Full variable domain (remainder filled in from reference TRBV5-1 and TRBJ1-1): KAGVTQTPRYLIKTRGQQVTLSCSPISGHRSVSWYQQTPGQGLQFLFEYFSETQRNKGNFPGRFSGRQFSNSRSEMNVSTLELGDSALYLCASSLPQGANTEAFFGQGTRLTVV.

The chain is built from TRBV23-1 and TRBJ1-1; weak D call: TRBD1 (5 bases). TRBV23-1 is identified as an open reading frame with a role that is uncertain. CDR3 length equals 16 residues. V was trimmed by 0 bases and J by 1 base, leaving 12 bases between them. The CDR3 DNA sequence: TGCGCCAGCAGTCAATCGGGGGGGGTCCCGAACACTGAAGCTTTCTTT. This codes for CASSQSGGVPNTEAFF.

V is TRBV7-2 and J is TRBJ1-2; TRBD1 aligns across 7 bases. CDR3 size: 14 residues. V lost 4 bases and J lost 9; bases outside the gene matches: 11. Germline V gene data show CDR1 as SGHTA and CDR2 as FQGNSA. The CDR3 nucleotides read TGTGCCAGCAGCTGGGACAGACGAAGGCTGAGCTACACCTTC. Translating it yields CASSWDRRRLSYTF.

V is TRBV9 and J is TRBJ1-1; D may be TRBD1 (6 bases). Looked up from germline, CDR1 is SGDLS and CDR2 is YYNGEE. With 1 base removed from V and 5 bases from J, the gap between germline ends came to 12 bases. The CDR3 loop spans 14 amino acids. The chain's CDR3 is CASSVIRGGTEAFF. Here the CDR3 DNA reads TGTGCCAGCAGCGTAATCAGGGGTGGTACTGAAGCTTTCTTT.

This clone has a handful of counts. The gene calls are TRBV5-1 and TRBJ2-3, with TRBD2 as a possible D gene (5 bases). The V gene's germline CDR1 is SGHRS and CDR2 YFSETQ. The CDR3 is 14 amino acids. The germline V and J ends were trimmed by 0 bases and 0 bases, with 5 bases remaining between them. CDR3 DNA: TGCGCCAGCAGCTTGGGCGGGAGCACAGATACGCAGTATTTT. This sequence encodes CASSLGGSTDTQYF.